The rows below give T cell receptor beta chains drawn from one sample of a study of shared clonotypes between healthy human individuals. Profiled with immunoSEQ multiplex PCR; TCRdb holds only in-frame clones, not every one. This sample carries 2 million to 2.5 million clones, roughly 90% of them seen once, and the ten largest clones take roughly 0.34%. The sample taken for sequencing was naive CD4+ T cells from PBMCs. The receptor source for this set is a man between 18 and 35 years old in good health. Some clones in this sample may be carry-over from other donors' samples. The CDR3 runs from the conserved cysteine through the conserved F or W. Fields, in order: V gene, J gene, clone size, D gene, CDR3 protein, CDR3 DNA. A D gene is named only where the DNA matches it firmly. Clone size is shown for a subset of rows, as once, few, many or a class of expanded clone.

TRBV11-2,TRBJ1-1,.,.,CASSLVASGRPEAFF,TGTGCCAGCAGCTTAGTCGCGTCCGGGCGGCCTGAAGCTTTCTTT
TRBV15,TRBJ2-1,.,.,CATSRGLSAKANNEQFF,TGTGCCACCAGCAGAGGCTTAAGCGCAAAGGCTAATAATGAGCAGTTCTTC
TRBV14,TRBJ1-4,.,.,CASSPGQINEKLFF,TGTGCCAGCAGCCCTGGACAGATTAATGAAAAACTGTTTTTT
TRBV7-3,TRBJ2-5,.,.,CASSLTRGETQYF,TGTGCCAGCAGTCTGACCCGTGGGGAGACCCAGTACTTC
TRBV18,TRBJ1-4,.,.,CASSPGSGFGLNEKLFF,TGTGCCAGCTCACCCGGGTCGGGGTTCGGGCTGAATGAAAAACTGTTTTTT
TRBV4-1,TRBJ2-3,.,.,CASSQDGLGTRTTTDTQYF,TGCGCCAGCAGCCAAGATGGCCTAGGGACTCGGACAACCACAGATACGCAGTATTTT
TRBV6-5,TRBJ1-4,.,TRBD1,CASSTGQGRVEKLFF,TGTGCCAGCAGTACCGGACAGGGGCGAGTTGAAAAACTGTTTTTT
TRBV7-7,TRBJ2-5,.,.,CASSFSGWETQYF,TGTGCCAGCAGCTTCTCCGGGTGGGAGACCCAGTACTTC
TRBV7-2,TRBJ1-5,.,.,CASSLQRQPQHF,TGTGCCAGCAGTCTCCAGAGGCAGCCCCAGCATTTT
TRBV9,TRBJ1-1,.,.,CASSRGPGTEAFF,TGTGCCAGCAGCAGAGGCCCGGGCACTGAAGCTTTCTTT
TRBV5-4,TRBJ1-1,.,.,CASSTGGRNTEAFF,TGTGCCAGCAGCACGGGGGGCCGGAACACTGAAGCTTTCTTT
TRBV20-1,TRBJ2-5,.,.,CSALGRETQYF,TGCAGTGCTTTGGGGAGAGAGACCCAGTACTTC
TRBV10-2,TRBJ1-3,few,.,CASRDSSGNTIYF,TGCGCCAGCAGGGACAGCTCTGGAAACACCATATATTTT
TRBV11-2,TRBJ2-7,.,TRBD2,CASSPRTSGYEQYF,TGTGCCAGCAGTCCTAGGACTAGCGGTTACGAGCAGTACTTC
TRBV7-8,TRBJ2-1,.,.,CASSLGVIEQFF,TGTGCCAGCAGCTTGGGGGTTATTGAGCAGTTCTTC
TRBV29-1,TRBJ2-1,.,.,CSVEAGTRGYNEQFF,TGCAGCGTTGAAGCCGGGACCCGGGGCTACAATGAGCAGTTCTTC
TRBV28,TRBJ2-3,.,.,CASSLSDGRGTDTQYF,TGTGCCAGCAGTTTATCGGACGGGAGAGGGACAGATACGCAGTATTTT
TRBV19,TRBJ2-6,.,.,CASGVQAGANVLTF,TGTGCCAGCGGCGTTCAGGCTGGGGCCAACGTCCTGACTTTC
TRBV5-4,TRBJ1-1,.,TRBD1,CASSLGSRQGGTEAFF,TGTGCCAGCAGCTTGGGATCAAGACAGGGCGGCACTGAAGCTTTCTTT
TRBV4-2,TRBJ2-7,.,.,CASSRNRDQIYEQYF,TGTGCCAGCAGCCGAAACCGGGACCAGATTTACGAGCAGTACTTC
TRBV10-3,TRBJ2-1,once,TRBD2,CAISDLFINGLAVNEQFF,TGTGCCATCAGTGATCTCTTTATAAACGGACTAGCTGTTAATGAGCAGTTCTTC
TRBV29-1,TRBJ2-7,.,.,CSFSRGSYEQYF,TGCAGCTTTTCGAGGGGTTCCTACGAGCAGTACTTC
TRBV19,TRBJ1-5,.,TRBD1,CASSIRQGGQPQHF,TGTGCCAGTAGTATTCGACAGGGAGGCCAGCCCCAGCATTTT
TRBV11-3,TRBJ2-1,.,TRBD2,CASSPGGRYNEQFF,TGTGCCAGCAGCCCGGGGGGGAGGTACAATGAGCAGTTCTTC
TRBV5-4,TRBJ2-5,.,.,CASSTPNPEGETQYF,TGTGCCAGCAGCACTCCGAACCCGGAGGGGGAGACCCAGTACTTC
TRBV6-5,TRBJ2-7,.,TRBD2,CASRREASGEQYF,TGTGCCAGCAGACGGGAGGCTAGCGGTGAGCAGTACTTC
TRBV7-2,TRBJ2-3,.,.,CASSPGGLTDTQYF,TGTGCCAGCAGCCCCGGGGGGCTCACAGATACGCAGTATTTT
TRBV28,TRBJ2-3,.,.,CASSLRLDTQYF,TGTGCCAGCAGTTTACGATTAGATACGCAGTATTTT
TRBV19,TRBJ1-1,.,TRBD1,CASSFLPGGTEAFF,TGTGCCAGTAGTTTCCTTCCAGGGGGCACTGAAGCTTTCTTT
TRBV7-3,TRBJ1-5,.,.,CASSRDSNQPQHF,TGTGCCAGCAGCCGGGATAGCAATCAGCCCCAGCATTTT
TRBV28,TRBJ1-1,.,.,CASSSPLTGTNTEAFF,TGTGCCAGCAGTTCCCCCCTGACAGGCACGAACACTGAAGCTTTCTTT
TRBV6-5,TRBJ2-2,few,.,CASRNTGELFF,TGTGCCAGCAGAAACACCGGGGAGCTGTTTTTT
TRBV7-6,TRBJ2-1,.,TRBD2,CASSLYYPGLAGTNNEQFF,TGTGCCAGCAGCTTATATTACCCCGGACTAGCGGGAACCAACAATGAGCAGTTCTTC
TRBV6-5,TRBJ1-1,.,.,CASSSQPGMNTEAFF,TGTGCCAGCAGCAGCCAACCGGGCATGAACACTGAAGCTTTCTTT
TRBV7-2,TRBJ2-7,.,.,CASSLEGGAEQYF,TGTGCCAGCAGCTTAGAGGGGGGGGCGGAGCAGTACTTC
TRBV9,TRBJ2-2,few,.,CASSVGPRQTGELFF,TGTGCCAGCAGCGTAGGTCCCAGACAGACCGGGGAGCTGTTTTTT
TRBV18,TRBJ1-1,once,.,CASSSQSMNTEAFF,TGTGCCAGCTCATCCCAGAGTATGAACACTGAAGCTTTCTTT
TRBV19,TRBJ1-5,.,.,CASSDRNNQPQHF,TGTGCCAGTTCGGACAGAAACAATCAGCCCCAGCATTTT
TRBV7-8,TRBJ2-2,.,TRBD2,CASSLGLAGVLVAGELFF,TGTGCCAGCAGCTTGGGACTAGCGGGAGTTTTAGTTGCCGGGGAGCTGTTTTTT
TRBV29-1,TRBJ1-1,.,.,CSVRRGARGTEAFF,TGCAGCGTCCGACGGGGGGCGCGGGGCACTGAAGCTTTCTTT
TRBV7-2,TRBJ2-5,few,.,CASSIQETQYF,TGTGCCAGCAGCATCCAAGAGACCCAGTACTTC
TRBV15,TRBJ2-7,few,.,CATSRDLAYEQYF,TGTGCCACCAGCAGAGATCTGGCCTACGAGCAGTACTTC
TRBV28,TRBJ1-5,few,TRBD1,CASSWGGRGSNQPQHF,TGTGCCAGCAGTTGGGGTGGCAGGGGGAGCAATCAGCCCCAGCATTTT